The following is a TCR beta chain sequence with its context. Its specificity is unknown. The data were obtained in a study of T cells expressing NK-cell markers. Each CDR3 protein gets one entry in TCRdb, which reprocessed the 5' RACE reads and gives no DNA. Its clone listing holds tens of thousands of distinct CDR3 sequences. Points from the study as a whole: Also leading the CD3+CD56-NKG2C+ fraction in a handful of donors were these clonotypes. What remained unclear was the HCMV specificity of expanded NKG2C+ T cell clones. About 6 donors had dominant NKG2C+ clonotypes that comprised roughly 1.0-8% of their CD8+ T cells.

Looked up from germline, CDR1 is ENHRY and CDR2 is SYGVKD. The CDR3 loop spans 17 amino acids. The chain has TRBV10-3 and TRBJ2-3; there is no DNA to check the TCRdb D call of TRBD2. Sequencing was done on a sample of blood T cells: a sorted CD56 or NKG2C T cell subset, CD4+ or CD8+ T cells, or bulk PBMC T cells (not recorded which). The clonotype comes from a woman between 18 and 70 years old in good health. Here the CDR3 reads CAISEGGLAGFTDTQYF.